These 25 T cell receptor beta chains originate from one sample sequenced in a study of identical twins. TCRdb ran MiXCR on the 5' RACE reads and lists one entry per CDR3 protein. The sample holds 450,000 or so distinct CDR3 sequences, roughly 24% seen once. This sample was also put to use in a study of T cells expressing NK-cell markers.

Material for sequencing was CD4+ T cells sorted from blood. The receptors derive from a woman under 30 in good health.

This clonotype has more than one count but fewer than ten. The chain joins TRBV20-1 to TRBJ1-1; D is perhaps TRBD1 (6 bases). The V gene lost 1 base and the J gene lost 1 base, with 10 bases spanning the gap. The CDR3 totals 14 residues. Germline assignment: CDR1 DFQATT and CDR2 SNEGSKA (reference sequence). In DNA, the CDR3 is TGCAGTGCTAGAGGCCTAGGGGGGAACACTGAAGCTTTCTTT. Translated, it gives CSARGLGGNTEAFF.

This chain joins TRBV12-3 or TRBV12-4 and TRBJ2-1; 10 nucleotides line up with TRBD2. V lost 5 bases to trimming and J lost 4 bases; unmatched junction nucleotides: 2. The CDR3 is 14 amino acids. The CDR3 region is CASSISGRYNEQFF. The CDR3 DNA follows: TGTGCCAGCAGTATTAGCGGGAGGTACAATGAGCAGTTCTTC.

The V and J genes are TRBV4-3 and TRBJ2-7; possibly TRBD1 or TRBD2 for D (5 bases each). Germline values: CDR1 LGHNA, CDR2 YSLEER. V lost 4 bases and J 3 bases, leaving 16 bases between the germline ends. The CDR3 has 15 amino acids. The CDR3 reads CASSRGRGDYYEQYF. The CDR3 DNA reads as TGCGCCAGCAGCCGGGGAAGGGGTGACTACTACGAGCAGTACTTC.

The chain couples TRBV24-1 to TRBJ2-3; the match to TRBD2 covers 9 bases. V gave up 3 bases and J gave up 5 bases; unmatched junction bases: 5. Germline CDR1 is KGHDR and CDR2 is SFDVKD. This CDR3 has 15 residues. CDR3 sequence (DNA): TGTGCCACCAGTGATCGGGTAGCGGGAGAAGATACGCAGTATTTT. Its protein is CATSDRVAGEDTQYF.

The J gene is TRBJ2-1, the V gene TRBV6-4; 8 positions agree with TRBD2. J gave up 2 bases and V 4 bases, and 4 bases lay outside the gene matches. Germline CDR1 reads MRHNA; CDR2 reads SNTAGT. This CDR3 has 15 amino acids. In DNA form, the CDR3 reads TGTGCCAGCAGTGCACTAGCGGAGCCCTACAATGAGCAGTTCTTC. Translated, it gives CASSALAEPYNEQFF.

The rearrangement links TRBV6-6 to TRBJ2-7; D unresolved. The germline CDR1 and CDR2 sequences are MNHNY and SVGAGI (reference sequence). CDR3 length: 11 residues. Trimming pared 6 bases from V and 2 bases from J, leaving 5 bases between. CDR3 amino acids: CASRDPYEQYF. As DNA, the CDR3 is TGTGCCAGCAGGGACCCCTACGAGCAGTACTTC.

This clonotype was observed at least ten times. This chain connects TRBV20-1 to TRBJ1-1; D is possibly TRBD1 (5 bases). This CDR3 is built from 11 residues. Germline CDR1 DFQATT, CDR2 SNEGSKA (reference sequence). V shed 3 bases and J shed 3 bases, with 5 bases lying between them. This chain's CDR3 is CSASRDTEAFF. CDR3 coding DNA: TGCAGTGCTAGCAGGGACACTGAAGCTTTCTTT.

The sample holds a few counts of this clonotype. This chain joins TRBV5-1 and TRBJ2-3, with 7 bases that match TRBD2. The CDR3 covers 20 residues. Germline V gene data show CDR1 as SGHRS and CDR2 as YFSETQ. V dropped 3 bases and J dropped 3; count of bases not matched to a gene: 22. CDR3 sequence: CASSSPDQTRGVDRTDTQYF. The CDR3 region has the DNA TGCGCCAGCAGCTCTCCAGATCAAACTCGGGGGGTCGATAGGACAGATACGCAGTATTTT.

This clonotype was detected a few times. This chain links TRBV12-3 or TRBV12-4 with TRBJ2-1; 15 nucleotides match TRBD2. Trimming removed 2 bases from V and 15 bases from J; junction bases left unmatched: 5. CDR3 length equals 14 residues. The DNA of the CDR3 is TGTGCCAGCAGTTTACGGACTAGCGGGGGGGGTCGGTTCTTC. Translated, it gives CASSLRTSGGGRFF.

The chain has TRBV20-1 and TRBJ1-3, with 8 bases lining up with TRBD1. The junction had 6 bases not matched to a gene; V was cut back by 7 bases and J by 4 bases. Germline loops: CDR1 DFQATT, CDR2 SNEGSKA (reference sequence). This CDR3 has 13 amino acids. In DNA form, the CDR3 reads TGCAGTGTCCAAGGACAGGGAGGAAACACCATATATTTT. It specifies CSVQGQGGNTIYF.

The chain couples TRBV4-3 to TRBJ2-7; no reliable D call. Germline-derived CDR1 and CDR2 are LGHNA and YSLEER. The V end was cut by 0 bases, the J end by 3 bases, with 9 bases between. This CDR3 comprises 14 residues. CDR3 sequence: CASSQDQHLYEQYF. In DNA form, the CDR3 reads TGCGCCAGCAGCCAAGATCAACACCTCTACGAGCAGTACTTC.

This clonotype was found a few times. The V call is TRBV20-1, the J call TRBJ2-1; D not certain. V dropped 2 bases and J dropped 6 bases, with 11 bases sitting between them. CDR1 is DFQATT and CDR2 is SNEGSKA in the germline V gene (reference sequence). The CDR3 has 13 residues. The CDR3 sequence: CSARSAQRNEQFF. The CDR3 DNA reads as TGCAGTGCTAGAAGTGCCCAACGCAATGAGCAGTTCTTC.

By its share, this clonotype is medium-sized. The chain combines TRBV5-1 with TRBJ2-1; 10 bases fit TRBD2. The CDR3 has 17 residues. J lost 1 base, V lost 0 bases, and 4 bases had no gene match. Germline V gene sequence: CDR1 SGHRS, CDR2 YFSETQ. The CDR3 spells CASSLERGGESYNEQFF. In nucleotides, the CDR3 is TGCGCCAGCAGCTTGGAGCGGGGGGGCGAGTCCTACAATGAGCAGTTCTTC. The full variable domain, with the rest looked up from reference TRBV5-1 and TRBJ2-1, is KAGVTQTPRYLIKTRGQQVTLSCSPISGHRSVSWYQQTPGQGLQFLFEYFSETQRNKGNFPGRFSGRQFSNSRSEMNVSTLELGDSALYLCASSLERGGESYNEQFFGPGTRLTVL.

In DNA form, the CDR3 reads TGTGCCACCAGTTTTGGGGCGGTTGCACAGAAGTTCTTC. Protein sequence: CATSFGAVAQKFF. This sequence joins TRBV15 and TRBJ2-1; a weak D match, TRBD1 (5 bases). This CDR3 has 13 residues. V dropped 6 bases and J dropped 14 bases, with 20 bases sitting between them. Germline CDR1 and CDR2: LNHNV and YYDKDF (reference sequence).

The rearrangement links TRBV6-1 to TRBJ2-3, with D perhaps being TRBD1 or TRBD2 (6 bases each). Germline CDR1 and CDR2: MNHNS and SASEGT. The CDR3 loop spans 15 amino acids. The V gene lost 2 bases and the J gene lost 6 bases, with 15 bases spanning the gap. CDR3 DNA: TGTGCCAGCAGTGAACAGGGGACTGGGGTGGATACGCAGTATTTT. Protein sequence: CASSEQGTGVDTQYF.

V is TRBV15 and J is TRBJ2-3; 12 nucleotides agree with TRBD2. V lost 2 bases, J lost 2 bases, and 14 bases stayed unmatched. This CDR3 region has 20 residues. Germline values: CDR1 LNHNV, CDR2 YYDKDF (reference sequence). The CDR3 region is CATSRRTGLAGERLTDTQYF. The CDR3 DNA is TGTGCCACCAGCAGACGAACGGGACTAGCGGGCGAACGACTCACAGATACGCAGTATTTT.

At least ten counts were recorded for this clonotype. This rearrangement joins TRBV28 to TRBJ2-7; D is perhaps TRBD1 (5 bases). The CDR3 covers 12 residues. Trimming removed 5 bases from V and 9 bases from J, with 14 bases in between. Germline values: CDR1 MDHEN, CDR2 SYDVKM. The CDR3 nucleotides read TGTGCCAGCAGTCCGTATCGACAGACGCAGTACTTC. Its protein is CASSPYRQTQYF.

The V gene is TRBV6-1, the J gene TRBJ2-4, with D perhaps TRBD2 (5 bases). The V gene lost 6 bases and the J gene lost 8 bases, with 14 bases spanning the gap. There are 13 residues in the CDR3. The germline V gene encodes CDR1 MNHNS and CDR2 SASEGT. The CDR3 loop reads CASRDLRRDIQYF. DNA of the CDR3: TGTGCCAGCAGGGACCTTCGGCGGGACATTCAGTACTTC.

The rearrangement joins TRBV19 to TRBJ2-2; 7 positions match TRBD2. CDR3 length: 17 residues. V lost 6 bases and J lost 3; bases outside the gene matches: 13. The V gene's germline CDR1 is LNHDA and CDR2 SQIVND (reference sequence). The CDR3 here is CASSPFWAGADTGELFF. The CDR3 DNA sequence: TGTGCCAGTAGCCCGTTTTGGGCGGGAGCCGACACCGGGGAGCTGTTTTTT.

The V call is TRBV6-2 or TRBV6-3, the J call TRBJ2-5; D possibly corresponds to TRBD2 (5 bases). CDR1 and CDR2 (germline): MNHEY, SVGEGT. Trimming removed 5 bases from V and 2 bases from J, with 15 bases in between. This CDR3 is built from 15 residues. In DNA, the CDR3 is TGTGCCAGCAGTAGACCGGGAAATCGACAAGAGACCCAGTACTTC. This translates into CASSRPGNRQETQYF.

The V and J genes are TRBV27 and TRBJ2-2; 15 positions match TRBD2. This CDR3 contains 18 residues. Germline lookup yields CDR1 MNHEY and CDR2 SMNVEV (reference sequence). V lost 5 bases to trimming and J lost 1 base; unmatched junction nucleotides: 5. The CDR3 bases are TGTGCCAGCAGTCTCGGGACTAGCGGGAGGAAGAACACCGGGGAGCTGTTTTTT. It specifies CASSLGTSGRKNTGELFF.

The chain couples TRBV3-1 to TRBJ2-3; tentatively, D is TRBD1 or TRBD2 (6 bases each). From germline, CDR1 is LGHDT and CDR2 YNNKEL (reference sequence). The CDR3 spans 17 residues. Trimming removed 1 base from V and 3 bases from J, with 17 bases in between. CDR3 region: CASSQGSDSGSTDTQYF. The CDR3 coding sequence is TGTGCCAGCAGCCAAGGGTCGGACAGCGGGTCAACAGATACGCAGTATTTT.

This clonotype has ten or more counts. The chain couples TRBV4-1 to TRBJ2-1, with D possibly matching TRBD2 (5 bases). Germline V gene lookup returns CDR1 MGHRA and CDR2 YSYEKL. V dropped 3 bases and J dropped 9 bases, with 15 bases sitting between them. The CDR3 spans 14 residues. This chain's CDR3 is CASSHPVRGIEQFF. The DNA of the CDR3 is TGCGCCAGCAGCCACCCCGTTCGGGGTATTGAGCAGTTCTTC.

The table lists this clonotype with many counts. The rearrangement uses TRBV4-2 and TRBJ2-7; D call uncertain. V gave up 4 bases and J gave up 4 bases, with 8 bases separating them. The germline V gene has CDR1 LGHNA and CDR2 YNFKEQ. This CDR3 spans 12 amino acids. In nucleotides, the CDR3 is TGTGCCAGCAGCCTTGGGAATTACGAGCAGTACTTC. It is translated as CASSLGNYEQYF.

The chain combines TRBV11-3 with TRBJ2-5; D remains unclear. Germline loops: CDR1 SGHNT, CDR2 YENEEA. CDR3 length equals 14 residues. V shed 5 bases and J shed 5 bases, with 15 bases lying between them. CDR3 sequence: CASSPWTGGETQYF. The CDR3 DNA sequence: TGTGCCAGCAGCCCGTGGACGGGTGGGGAGACCCAGTACTTC.